These 28 T cell receptor beta chains were all obtained from the same sample, sequenced in a study of response to subunit inactivated influenza vaccine. MiXCR, applied by TCRdb to the RT-PCR reads, yields one record per CDR3 protein. The sample holds hundreds of thousands of distinct CDR3 sequences, around a sixth seen once. The sample here was PBMCs from blood, taken less than 13 days after vaccination. The receptor set was obtained from a man aged 45-65 years who received an inactivated influenza vaccine.

This clonotype was observed a handful of times. The chain couples TRBV5-5 to TRBJ2-7; no reliable D call. The CDR3 is 14 residues long. Trimming left V 0 bases short and J 7 bases short, with 14 bases between. From germline, CDR1 is SGHKS and CDR2 YYEKEE (reference sequence). The CDR3 DNA follows: TGTGCCAGCAGCTTGGCCTACCACACTACGGAGCAGTACTTC. Its translation is CASSLAYHTTEQYF.

A few counts support this clonotype. The CDR3 sequence: CASTRDADSGANVLTF. The CDR3 region has the DNA TGTGCCAGCACCCGGGACGCGGATTCTGGGGCCAACGTCCTGACTTTC. The gene calls are TRBV12-3 or TRBV12-4 and TRBJ2-6; D might be TRBD1 or TRBD2, each matching 5 bases. V lost 7 bases, J lost 1 base, and 14 bases lay in between. CDR3 size: 16 residues.

At least ten counts were recorded for this clonotype. V is TRBV3-1 and J is TRBJ1-1, with no clear D. CDR1 is LGHDT, CDR2 YNNKEL, per germline (reference sequence). Trimming shortened V by 4 bases and J by 0 bases, and 3 bases separated the two germline ends. The CDR3 spans 12 residues. CDR3 residues: CASSRLNTEAFF. CDR3 DNA: TGTGCCAGCAGCCGCCTGAACACTGAAGCTTTCTTT. The variable domain in full, with the rest retrieved from reference TRBV3-1 and TRBJ1-1, is DTAVSQTPKYLVTQMGNDKSIKCEQNLGHDTMYWYKQDSKKFLKIMFSYNNKELIINETVPNRFSPKSPDKAHLNLHINSLELGDSAVYFCASSRLNTEAFFGQGTRLTVV.

The V gene is TRBV7-8, the J gene TRBJ2-5, with TRBD1 matching over 7 bases. Looked up from germline, CDR1 is SGHVS and CDR2 is FQNEAQ. The CDR3 is 15 residues long. The V and J ends lost 1 base and 0 bases, in that order; junction bases with no gene match: 2. The CDR3 region is CASSLEGAHQETQYF. In DNA, the CDR3 is TGTGCCAGCAGCTTAGAGGGGGCCCACCAAGAGACCCAGTACTTC.

The chain joins TRBV7-9 to TRBJ2-3; the D is unclear. The V gene's germline CDR1 is SEHNR and CDR2 FQNEAQ (reference sequence). CDR3 size: 12 residues. V lost 1 base to trimming and J lost 10 bases, with 9 bases between them. CDR3 sequence: CASSLVKMAQYF. The CDR3 DNA reads TGTGCCAGCAGCTTAGTTAAGATGGCGCAGTATTTT.

This clonotype occurred many times. The chain joins TRBV29-1 to TRBJ1-5; D is uncertain. The CDR3 totals 16 residues. The germline V and J ends were trimmed by 7 bases and 0 bases, with 19 bases remaining between them. Germline V gene sequence: CDR1 SQVTM, CDR2 ANQGSEA. CDR3 nucleotide sequence: TGCAGCGCATCAACCCCCGGAGGCGGTAGCAATCAGCCCCAGCATTTT. Translation: CSASTPGGGSNQPQHF. Complete variable domain (other parts from reference TRBV29-1 and TRBJ1-5): SAVISQKPSRDICQRGTSLTIQCQVDSQVTMMFWYRQQPGQSLTLIATANQGSEATYESGFVIDKFPISRPNLTFSTLTVSNMSPEDSSIYLCSASTPGGGSNQPQHFGDGTRLSIL.

This clonotype came up a few times. The chain links TRBV11-1 to TRBJ2-1; tentative D call: TRBD2 (5 bases). Trimming left V 5 bases short and J 0 bases short, with 14 bases between. This CDR3 comprises 16 residues. Germline loops: CDR1 SGHAT, CDR2 FQDESV (reference sequence). For the CDR3, the DNA is TGTGCCAGCAGCCCCAACTATGACTACTCCTACAATGAGCAGTTCTTC. Translating it yields CASSPNYDYSYNEQFF.

This clonotype was seen only a few times. The chain couples TRBV4-1 to TRBJ2-5; D unresolved. Trimming shortened V by 4 bases and J by 7 bases, and 19 bases separated the two germline ends. CDR1 MGHRA and CDR2 YSYEKL come from the germline V gene. The length of the CDR3 is 15 residues. The CDR3: CASSPYLIPGGTQYF. The CDR3 DNA sequence: TGCGCCAGCAGCCCCTACTTAATACCCGGCGGGACCCAGTACTTC.

There are many counts of this clonotype. The rearrangement links TRBV12-3 or TRBV12-4 to TRBJ1-5; tentative D call: TRBD1 (5 bases). This CDR3 contains 13 residues. V lost 6 bases and J lost 6, with 12 bases in between. The CDR3 DNA sequence: TGTGCCAGCAGCCTCTCCCAGGGTCAGCCCCAGCATTTT. Translation: CASSLSQGQPQHF.

This clonotype was seen a handful of times. The rearrangement links TRBV20-1 to TRBJ1-4; perhaps TRBD1 as D (6 bases). V lost 5 bases to trimming and J lost 2 bases, with 18 bases between them. The germline V gene has CDR1 DFQATT and CDR2 SNEGSKA (reference sequence). The CDR3 is made up of 16 amino acids. Here the CDR3 reads CSAFFLGATTNEKLFF. The CDR3 DNA follows: TGCAGTGCTTTTTTTTTGGGGGCGACGACTAATGAAAAACTGTTTTTT.

This clonotype has only a few counts. The chain links TRBV18 to TRBJ2-7; 7 bases are shared with TRBD2. Germline CDR1 is KGHSH and CDR2 is LQKENI. The CDR3 covers 14 residues. The junction had 5 bases not matched to a gene; V was cut back by 3 bases and J by 3 bases. CDR3 bases: TGTGCCAGCTCACCGGGGACTACGGACTACGAGCAGTACTTC. As protein: CASSPGTTDYEQYF. The full variable domain, its missing parts supplied by reference TRBV18 and TRBJ2-7, is NAGVMQNPRHLVRRRGQEARLRCSPMKGHSHVYWYRQLPEEGLKFMVYLQKENIIDESGMPKERFSAEFPKEGPSILRIQQVVRGDSAAYFCASSPGTTDYEQYFGPGTRLTVT.

This CDR3 is CASRLTVTQPQHF. CDR3 DNA: TGTGCCAGCAGACTCACAGTTACCCAGCCCCAGCATTTT. The chain links TRBV12-3 or TRBV12-4 to TRBJ1-5; unclear D gene. The CDR3 loop spans 13 amino acids. Trimming left V 6 bases short and J 7 bases short, with 13 bases between.

This clonotype was counted a few times. This sequence joins TRBV12-3 or TRBV12-4 and TRBJ1-2, with a weak D call TRBD1 (5 bases). The CDR3 loop spans 11 amino acids. Trimming shortened V by 5 bases and J by 8 bases, and 9 bases separated the two germline ends. The CDR3 DNA follows: TGTGCCAGCAGTAGAGACAGAGGCTACACCTTC. Its translation is CASSRDRGYTF.

The rearrangement joins TRBV5-1 to TRBJ2-7; 10 bases agree with TRBD2. The CDR3 is 15 amino acids. The J segment lost 3 bases and the V segment lost 4 bases, leaving 7 bases of the junction unmatched. Germline V CDR1 and CDR2: SGHRS, YFSETQ. CDR3 DNA sequence: TGCGCCAGCAGCCAGACTAGCGGGCGAAGCTACGAGCAGTACTTC. Residues: CASSQTSGRSYEQYF.

This clonotype occurred many times. At one end the junction does not follow the germline gene, possibly because of a read error. The chain has TRBV28 and TRBJ2-7; D not certain. The CDR3 extends over 12 amino acids. The germline V gene has CDR1 MDHEN and CDR2 SYDVKM. The CDR3 DNA reads TGTGCCAGCAGCTTATCATTCTACGAGCAGTACTTC. It yields the protein CASSLSFYEQYF.

The rearrangement links TRBV3-1 to TRBJ2-5; D is ambiguous. The germline V and J ends were trimmed by 2 bases and 1 base, with 5 bases remaining between them. This CDR3 is 13 amino acids long. Germline CDR1 is LGHDT and CDR2 is YNNKEL (reference sequence). The CDR3 DNA sequence: TGTGCCAGCAGCCAATCCTTCCAAGAGACCCAGTACTTC. The encoded protein is CASSQSFQETQYF.

This clonotype was seen a few times. CDR3 sequence (DNA): TGCAGCGTAAAATCTCGAACACGGGAGACCCAGTACTTC. Amino acid sequence: CSVKSRTRETQYF. V and J are TRBV29-1 and TRBJ2-5; unclear D gene. The CDR3 is made up of 13 amino acids. The germline gives CDR1 SQVTM, CDR2 ANQGSEA. V was trimmed by 6 bases and J by 5 bases, leaving 16 bases between them.

The V gene is TRBV12-3 or TRBV12-4, the J gene TRBJ2-1; no clear D. V lost 5 bases to trimming and J lost 9 bases, with 17 bases between them. This CDR3 region has 14 residues. As DNA, the CDR3 is TGTGCCAGCAGTCCTGTGGGTGGGCAGATTGAGCAGTTCTTC. It encodes CASSPVGGQIEQFF.

The J gene is TRBJ2-6, the V gene TRBV3-1; either TRBD1 or TRBD2 may fit D (5 bases each). CDR1 is LGHDT and CDR2 is YNNKEL in the germline V gene (reference sequence). Trimming stripped 3 bases from V and 0 bases from J, with 21 bases between. The CDR3 has 20 amino acids. This CDR3 is CASSHVLPGTASSGANVLTF. The CDR3, as DNA: TGTGCCAGCAGCCATGTACTTCCCGGGACGGCTAGCTCTGGGGCCAACGTCCTGACTTTC.

This clonotype showed up just a few times. The rearrangement joins TRBV3-1 to TRBJ2-3; 15 nucleotides align to TRBD2. CDR1 is LGHDT and CDR2 is YNNKEL in the germline V gene (reference sequence). The CDR3 runs 20 residues. V gave up 0 bases and J gave up 7 bases; unmatched junction bases: 14. CDR3 region: CASSQEIRTSGRAGINTQYF. The CDR3 DNA is TGTGCCAGCAGCCAAGAGATAAGGACTAGCGGGAGGGCTGGCATTAATACGCAGTATTTT.

This clonotype was recorded a few times. The rearrangement joins TRBV28 to TRBJ2-2, with TRBD1 as a possible D gene (6 bases). This CDR3 has 14 amino acids. The germline gives CDR1 MDHEN, CDR2 SYDVKM. Trimming shortened V by 6 bases and J by 2 bases, and 10 bases separated the two germline ends. CDR3 residues: CASRWDTNTGELFF. The CDR3 nucleotides are TGTGCCAGCAGGTGGGACACCAACACCGGGGAGCTGTTTTTT.

The CDR3 loop is CASRSQGSTEAFF. DNA for the CDR3: TGTGCCAGTAGATCCCAGGGTAGCACTGAAGCTTTCTTT. V gene TRBV19 combines with J gene TRBJ1-1; possible D gene TRBD1, 5 bases. Between the trimmed V and J ends, which lost 6 bases and 4 bases, there was a span of 12 bases. Germline V lookup: CDR1 LNHDA, CDR2 SQIVND (reference sequence). There are 13 residues in the CDR3. Drawing the rest from reference TRBV19 and TRBJ1-1, the complete variable domain is DGGITQSPKYLFRKEGQNVTLSCEQNLNHDAMYWYRQDPGQGLRLIYYSQIVNDFQKGDIAEGYSVSREKKESFPLTVTSAQKNPTAFYLCASRSQGSTEAFFGQGTRLTVV.

The chain combines TRBV29-1 with TRBJ1-1, with D possibly TRBD1 on 6 matching bases. V lost 3 bases, J lost 8 bases, and 10 bases lay in between. Germline CDR1 and CDR2: SQVTM and ANQGSEA. CDR3 length equals 11 residues. CDR3 sequence (DNA): TGCAGCGTTGATGGTCAGGGGGAAGCTTTCTTT. Residues: CSVDGQGEAFF.

The chain uses TRBV4-1 and TRBJ2-5, with 12 bases aligning to TRBD1. From germline, CDR1 is MGHRA and CDR2 YSYEKL. This CDR3 is built from 16 residues. V lost 3 bases and J lost 4; bases outside the gene matches: 6. In DNA, the CDR3 is TGCGCCAGCAGCCATGGGGGACAGGGGGCTGGAGAGACCCAGTACTTC. As protein: CASSHGGQGAGETQYF.

The chain employs TRBV7-2 and TRBJ1-2; no clear D. This CDR3 has 13 amino acids. Germline lookup yields CDR1 SGHTA and CDR2 FQGNSA. Between the trimmed V and J ends, which lost 5 bases and 2 bases, there was a span of 9 bases. The CDR3 DNA sequence: TGTGCCAGCAGCCTGTCGGACAACTATGGCTACACCTTC. Protein sequence: CASSLSDNYGYTF.

This clonotype occurred a few times. This chain joins TRBV5-1 and TRBJ2-1, with D maybe TRBD1 (5 bases). The V and J ends lost 0 bases and 0 bases respectively, with 10 bases between them. Germline values: CDR1 SGHRS, CDR2 YFSETQ. The length of the CDR3 is 16 residues. For the CDR3, the DNA is TGCGCCAGCAGCTTGGGACAGATGAGCTCCTACAATGAGCAGTTCTTC. Translating it yields CASSLGQMSSYNEQFF.

This rearrangement joins TRBV6-5 to TRBJ1-6, with 9 bases that match TRBD1. The V gene end was trimmed by 2 bases and the J gene end by 8 bases; junction bases not matched to a gene: 4. The length of the CDR3 is 15 residues. Germline assignment: CDR1 MNHEY and CDR2 SVGAGI. CDR3 in amino acids: CASSYRRDRDSPLHF. CDR3 sequence (DNA): TGTGCCAGCAGTTACAGGCGGGACAGGGATTCACCCCTCCACTTT.

This clonotype was detected a few times. The rearrangement uses TRBV9 and TRBJ1-1, with D unresolved. The CDR3 is 14 residues long. Germline CDR1 SGDLS, CDR2 YYNGEE. Trimming pared 2 bases from V and 4 bases from J, leaving 12 bases between. The CDR3 DNA sequence: TGTGCCAGCAGCGTCCAGAGCCCGGCCACTGAAGCTTTCTTT. Translating it yields CASSVQSPATEAFF.